This entry lists 4 T cell receptor beta chains sequenced from one sample in a study of T cells in Graves' hyperthyroidism and ophthalmopathy. RNA transcripts yielded amplified TCR beta CDR3 regions. RT-PCR in the first round (using the HTBI primer set) targeted the TCR CDR3. TCRdb analysed the multiplex PCR reads with MiXCR anew, one entry per CDR3 protein. The sample contains over 250,000 distinct CDR3 sequences, about 25% of which appear only once. Sequencing used blood. The receptors shown here come from a man in his forties with Graves' hyperthyroidism that later progressed to Graves' ophthalmopathy.

The chain links TRBV28 to TRBJ2-7; D may correspond to TRBD1 or TRBD2 (5 bases each). The germline V gene has CDR1 MDHEN and CDR2 SYDVKM. The V end lost 2 bases, the J end lost 0 bases, and 17 bases lay between the germline ends. This CDR3 is 17 amino acids long. CDR3 coding DNA: TGTGCCAGCAGTTTACCCCCTACCGGGGCCGCCTCCTACGAGCAGTACTTC. Its translation is CASSLPPTGAASYEQYF.

Ten or more counts support this clonotype. This chain joins TRBV12-3 or TRBV12-4 and TRBJ1-5; D unclear. V gave up 6 bases and J gave up 3 bases, with 9 bases separating them. The CDR3 contains 13 residues. Written as DNA, the CDR3 is TGTGCCAGCAGCATAGGGAACAATCAGCCCCAGCATTTT. Protein sequence: CASSIGNNQPQHF.

The chain joins TRBV11-1 to TRBJ2-7, with D tentatively TRBD1 (5 bases). This CDR3 contains 17 residues. Deletions cut 0 bases from V and 2 bases from J, with 17 bases between. The germline V gene encodes CDR1 SGHAT and CDR2 FQDESV (reference sequence). DNA of the CDR3: TGTGCCAGCAGCTTAGCGCTGCGGCAGGGCCTTACCTACGAGCAGTACTTC. Protein product: CASSLALRQGLTYEQYF.

CDR3 protein: CASRTGGFYYGYTF. The CDR3 nucleotides read TGTGCCAGCAGGACAGGGGGCTTTTACTATGGCTACACCTTC. The chain has TRBV7-2 and TRBJ1-2, with 10 nucleotides matching TRBD1. J was trimmed by 3 bases and V by 6 bases; bases with no gene match: 4. The CDR3 runs 14 residues. CDR1 is SGHTA, CDR2 FQGNSA, per germline. Supplemented by reference TRBV7-2 and TRBJ1-2, the full variable domain reads GAGVSQSPSNKVTEKGKDVELRCDPISGHTALYWYRQSLGQGLEFLIYFQGNSAPDKSGLPSDRFSAERTGGSVSTLTIQRTQQEDSAVYLCASRTGGFYYGYTFGSGTRLTVV.